A few counts support the clone carrying this TCR beta chain. The sample originates from a study of blood T cell repertoires in COVID-19. Study-level background: The United States, Italy and Spain were the sources of the acute and convalescent COVID-19 samples. In each case, the material was cDNA or gDNA derived from T cells, B-cell-depleted T cells, or PBMCs.

TCRdb's table, derived via immunoSEQ multiplex PCR, lists solely in-frame clones and lacks some. Seen here are over 130,000 clones, approximately 84% observed once, and the top ten hold around 2.2%. CDR1 is KGHSH and CDR2 is LQKENI in the germline V gene. This CDR3 is 16 amino acids long. Trimming cost V 5 bases and J 4 bases, with 20 bases left between them. This sequence joins TRBV18 and TRBJ1-2; no firm D call. The TCR was taken from a man aged 65-85 years with acute or convalescent COVID-19. Sequencing was carried out using peripheral blood. In nucleotides, the CDR3 is TGTGCCAGCTCATCAGACACAGCCGACTACCTCTATGGCTACACCTTC. Amino acids: CASSSDTADYLYGYTF. Supplemented by reference TRBV18 and TRBJ1-2, the full variable domain reads NAGVMQNPRHLVRRRGQEARLRCSPMKGHSHVYWYRQLPEEGLKFMVYLQKENIIDESGMPKERFSAEFPKEGPSILRIQQVVRGDSAAYFCASSSDTADYLYGYTFGSGTRLTVV.